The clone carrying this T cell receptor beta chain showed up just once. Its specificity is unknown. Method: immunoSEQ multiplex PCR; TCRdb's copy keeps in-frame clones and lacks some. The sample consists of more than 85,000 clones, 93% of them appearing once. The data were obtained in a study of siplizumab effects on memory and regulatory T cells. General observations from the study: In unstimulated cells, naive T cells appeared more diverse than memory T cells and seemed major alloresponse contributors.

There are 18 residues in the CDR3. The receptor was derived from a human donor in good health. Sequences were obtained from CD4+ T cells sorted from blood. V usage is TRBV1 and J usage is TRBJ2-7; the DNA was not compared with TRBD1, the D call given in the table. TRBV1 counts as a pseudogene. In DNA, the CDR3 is TGCACCAGCAGCCAAAAACCTGCCCGGGACAGACACTCCTACGAGCAGTACTTC. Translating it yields CTSSQKPARDRHSYEQYF.